This TCR beta chain was recovered during a study of early T cells in non-severe SARS-CoV-2 infection. In the study overall: The sequenced material was bulk RNA from unsorted whole blood, and its chains were unpaired.

Unique molecular identifier tags were affixed to discrete cDNA molecules. TCRdb processed the 5' RACE reads anew with MiXCR; each CDR3 protein has one entry. Of roughly 83,000 distinct CDR3 sequences in the sample, approximately 12% were seen once. Study-wide points: In VDJdb matching, anti-spike CD8 responses were favored while private and CD4 specificities went missing.

The CDR3 extends over 13 amino acids. This clonotype came up a few times. Antigen unknown. The chain employs TRBV21-1 and TRBJ2-1; the table's D call, TRBD1, has no DNA check behind it. TRBV21-1 is assigned pseudogene status. This specimen was whole blood, taken at baseline. The TCR sequence derives from an adult who was a healthcare worker with PCR-confirmed SARS-CoV-2 infection or an uninfected control (not recorded which). This CDR3 is CASSKVVRVEQFF. DNA for the CDR3: TGTGCCAGCAGCAAGGTTGTCCGGGTTGAGCAGTTCTTC.